What follows are 9 T cell receptor beta chains derived from one specimen sequenced in a study of CD8 T cells in ankylosing spondylitis. Using its own MiXCR run on the 5' RACE reads, TCRdb lists one record per CDR3 protein. The sample lists 300,000 to 400,000 distinct CDR3 sequences; roughly 14% were seen once. Sequenced sample: blood, either unsorted or a sorted T cell fraction (not recorded which). These receptors were collected from a male donor with ankylosing spondylitis or in good health (not recorded which).

The chain links TRBV5-1 to TRBJ2-2; tentatively, D is TRBD1 (6 bases). The CDR3 is 14 residues long. V dropped 2 bases and J dropped 6 bases, with 11 bases sitting between them. Germline CDR1 reads SGHRS; CDR2 reads YFSETQ. The CDR3 sequence: CASSLQGSAGELFF. The CDR3 DNA is TGCGCCAGCAGCTTACAGGGTTCCGCCGGGGAGCTGTTTTTT.

This clonotype was counted ten times or more. The CDR3 DNA sequence: TGTGCCAGCAGTTACGTGACAGGTTCTCGGGAGCAGTACTTC. Its protein is CASSYVTGSREQYF. This chain joins TRBV27 and TRBJ2-7, with D possibly TRBD1 on 6 matching bases. Germline V gene sequence: CDR1 MNHEY, CDR2 SMNVEV (reference sequence). There are 14 residues in the CDR3. V lost 4 bases and J 7 bases, leaving 17 bases between the germline ends.

This clonotype was recorded a few times. The chain employs TRBV3-1 and TRBJ2-2; no reliable D call. CDR1 and CDR2 (germline): LGHDT, YNNKEL (reference sequence). The CDR3 contains 14 residues. V was cut by 4 bases and J by 3 bases, with 9 bases left in between. In nucleotides, the CDR3 is TGTGCCAGCAGCCCGGGTGGATACACCGGGGAGCTGTTTTTT. Its translation is CASSPGGYTGELFF.

This clonotype was observed a handful of times. The V gene is TRBV7-9, the J gene TRBJ2-1, with 7 nucleotides matching TRBD2. Germline lookup yields CDR1 SEHNR and CDR2 FQNEAQ (reference sequence). The CDR3 runs 15 residues. V gave up 3 bases and J gave up 7 bases; unmatched junction bases: 9. In nucleotides, the CDR3 is TGTGCCAGCAGCTTCAGTCGGGCGGGAGAAAATGAGCAGTTCTTC. Amino acids: CASSFSRAGENEQFF. Full variable domain (rest looked up from reference TRBV7-9 and TRBJ2-1): DTGVSQNPRHKITKRGQNVTFRCDPISEHNRLYWYRQTLGQGPEFLTYFQNEAQLEKSRLLSDRFSAERPKGSFSTLEIQRTEQGDSAMYLCASSFSRAGENEQFFGPGTRLTVL.

V usage is TRBV7-2 and J usage is TRBJ2-1; 8 bases match TRBD2. This CDR3 region has 13 residues. Germline CDR1 and CDR2: SGHTA and FQGNSA. Trimming cost V 5 bases and J 12 bases; bases outside gene matches: 9. The CDR3 DNA is TGTGCCAGCAGCCCAGCGCGGGGGGTTGGGCAGTTCTTC. This gives the protein CASSPARGVGQFF.

In its sample, this clonotype was seen a few times. The rearrangement links TRBV6-1 to TRBJ1-5; D is unresolved. CDR1 is MNHNS, CDR2 SASEGT, per germline. Trimming pared 8 bases from V and 4 bases from J, leaving 9 bases between. CDR3 length equals 12 residues. The CDR3 loop is CASRPGNQPQHF. The DNA of the CDR3 is TGTGCCAGCCGACCGGGGAATCAGCCCCAGCATTTT.

This clonotype was seen more than once but under ten times. The J gene is TRBJ2-3, the V gene TRBV7-8; 7 nucleotides align to TRBD1. The CDR3 consists of 16 residues. Germline lookup yields CDR1 SGHVS and CDR2 FQNEAQ. Trimming cost V 6 bases and J 0 bases; bases outside gene matches: 9. DNA for the CDR3: TGTGCCAGCAGTCGGCGGTTGACAGGGAGCACAGATACGCAGTATTTT. Its translation is CASSRRLTGSTDTQYF.

This clonotype showed up just a few times. The CDR3 is CATLTSGRPGAYNEQFF. The DNA for the CDR3 is TGTGCCACCCTGACTAGCGGGAGGCCCGGGGCCTACAATGAGCAGTTCTTC. The chain carries TRBV10-3 and TRBJ2-1; 13 nucleotides agree with TRBD2. Per germline, CDR1 ENHRY and CDR2 SYGVKD. This CDR3 region has 17 residues. Trimming at V came to 10 bases and at J to 2 bases, leaving 11 bases not matched to a gene.

This clonotype was picked up a small number of times. The CDR3 DNA follows: TGTGCCAGCAGCCAAGTCCCGGGACAGGGGGCAGGAGGAAACACCATATATTTT. Residues: CASSQVPGQGAGGNTIYF. The chain combines TRBV4-2 with TRBJ1-3; 12 bases are a match to TRBD1. The length of the CDR3 is 18 residues. Trimming removed 1 base from V and 4 bases from J; junction bases left unmatched: 8. The germline V gene has CDR1 LGHNA and CDR2 YNFKEQ.